A selection of T cell receptor beta chains follows, all from one sample in a study of shared clonotypes between healthy human individuals. Here immunoSEQ multiplex PCR was the method, and the copy in TCRdb shows in-frame clones only, minus some. The sample lists some 1,600,000 clones, 98% seen once, with 0.4% to 0.45% in the top ten. Sequencing was performed on naive CD4+ T cells sorted from blood. These receptors were taken from a young man in good health. CDR3s include the opening cysteine and the closing phenylalanine or tryptophan. D genes are given only for firm matches. Some rows have no size entry. The others give once, few or many, or a class for an expanded clone.

J	length	size	D	V	CDR3	DNA
TRBJ2-3	14	NA	NA	TRBV5-1	CASSLAQAADTQYF	TGCGCCAGCAGCTTGGCACAGGCAGCAGATACGCAGTATTTT
TRBJ1-1	18	NA	TRBD1	TRBV10-3	CAISAAGTGGARNTEAFF	TGTGCCATCAGTGCCGCCGGGACAGGGGGCGCAAGGAACACTGAAGCTTTCTTT
TRBJ2-5	14	NA	NA	TRBV9	CASSSREGAETQYF	TGTGCCAGCAGCTCTCGGGAGGGGGCAGAGACCCAGTACTTC
TRBJ2-7	16	NA	TRBD1	TRBV5-5	CASSLAWGRGPLEQYF	TGTGCCAGCAGCTTGGCCTGGGGCAGGGGGCCCCTCGAGCAGTACTTC
TRBJ2-1	16	NA	TRBD2	TRBV27	CASSFNLAGDGNEQFF	TGTGCCAGCAGTTTTAATCTAGCGGGAGATGGCAATGAGCAGTTCTTC
TRBJ1-3	16	once	NA	TRBV5-1	CASSFRTGFSGNTIYF	TGCGCCAGCAGCTTTCGCACAGGGTTCTCTGGAAACACCATATATTTT
TRBJ2-6	15	NA	TRBD1	TRBV10-1	CASRGQDSGANVLTF	TGCGCCAGCAGGGGACAGGACTCTGGGGCCAACGTCCTGACTTTC
TRBJ2-1	13	once	NA	TRBV7-2	CASSSLTDNEQFF	TGTGCCAGCAGCTCACTCACTGACAATGAGCAGTTCTTC
TRBJ2-7	14	NA	NA	TRBV30	CAWSVNVGVREQYF	TGTGCCTGGAGTGTTAACGTTGGGGTGAGAGAGCAGTACTTC
TRBJ2-5	20	NA	TRBD2	TRBV18	CASSQLGTSGKKTIQETQYF	TGTGCCAGCTCACAGTTGGGGACTAGCGGGAAAAAGACGATACAAGAGACCCAGTACTTC
TRBJ1-5	17	once	TRBD1	TRBV19	CASSSQDRTLLNQPQHF	TGTGCCAGTAGCTCTCAGGACAGGACGCTTCTGAATCAGCCCCAGCATTTT
TRBJ1-1	16	NA	TRBD1	TRBV5-6	CASSLETGAFHTEAFF	TGTGCCAGCAGCCTCGAGACAGGGGCATTCCACACTGAAGCTTTCTTT
TRBJ2-3	16	NA	TRBD2	TRBV7-6	CASSLGSAGSTDTQYF	TGTGCCAGCAGCTTAGGATCAGCGGGGAGCACAGATACGCAGTATTTT
TRBJ2-2	14	NA	NA	TRBV5-1	CASSLLGNTGELFF	TGCGCCAGCAGCTTGTTGGGGAACACCGGGGAGCTGTTTTTT
TRBJ2-2	16	NA	NA	TRBV11-3	CASSRLGRGEAGELFF	TGTGCCAGCAGCCGCCTTGGTAGGGGCGAGGCCGGGGAGCTGTTTTTT
TRBJ2-1	15	NA	TRBD2	TRBV6-6	CASSGKRLANNEQFF	TGTGCCAGCAGTGGAAAGAGACTAGCCAACAATGAGCAGTTCTTC
TRBJ2-1	14	NA	NA	TRBV27	CASSFLATNNEQFF	TGTGCCAGCAGTTTCTTAGCAACTAACAATGAGCAGTTCTTC
TRBJ1-1	15	once	NA	TRBV5-4	CASSLVGRANTEAFF	TGTGCCAGCAGCTTGGTCGGCAGGGCGAACACTGAAGCTTTCTTT
TRBJ2-3	12	NA	NA	TRBV15	CATSARTDTQYF	TGTGCCACCAGCGCCCGCACAGATACGCAGTATTTT
TRBJ2-1	15	NA	TRBD2	TRBV27	CASSFRRGGGGEQFF	TGTGCCAGCAGTTTTCGGCGCGGCGGGGGTGGGGAGCAGTTCTTC
TRBJ2-7	15	NA	TRBD1	TRBV4-1	CASSQVVRGTGEQYF	TGCGCCAGCAGCCAAGTGGTCAGGGGGACGGGAGAGCAGTACTTC
TRBJ2-2	13	NA	NA	TRBV11-2	CASRSSSAGELFF	TGTGCCAGCAGGTCTAGTTCTGCCGGGGAGCTGTTTTTT
TRBJ2-3	16	NA	TRBD2	TRBV9	CASSVLSGSVEDTQYF	TGTGCCAGCAGCGTTCTCAGCGGGAGTGTGGAAGATACGCAGTATTTT
TRBJ2-1	13	NA	NA	TRBV6-5	CASSATLGDEQFF	TGTGCCAGCAGTGCCACCCTCGGAGATGAGCAGTTCTTC
TRBJ2-3	17	NA	TRBD2	TRBV4-3	CASSQSFSGASTDTQYF	TGCGCCAGCAGCCAATCCTTTAGCGGGGCTAGCACAGATACGCAGTATTTT
TRBJ2-7	16	NA	NA	TRBV5-1	CASSLRSASRSYEQYF	TGCGCCAGCAGCTTACGATCTGCCAGCCGCTCCTACGAGCAGTACTTC
TRBJ2-5	11	NA	NA	TRBV20-1	CSPLEGETQYF	TGCAGTCCTCTTGAGGGGGAGACCCAGTACTTC
TRBJ1-1	18	NA	TRBD1	TRBV18	CASSRFSGTGGLYTEAFF	TGTGCCAGCTCAAGATTCTCCGGGACAGGGGGGCTCTACACTGAAGCTTTCTTT
TRBJ2-1	16	NA	NA	TRBV6-5	CASSSSLAKVRNEQFF	TGTGCCAGCAGTTCCTCCCTAGCGAAGGTGAGAAATGAGCAGTTCTTC
TRBJ1-3	17	NA	NA	TRBV4-1	CASSQTPVGGSGNTIYF	TGCGCCAGCAGCCAGACCCCGGTGGGAGGCTCTGGAAACACCATATATTTT
TRBJ2-3	16	once	TRBD2	TRBV6-5	CASSYLAGARTDTQYF	TGTGCCAGCAGTTACCTGGCGGGAGCCCGGACAGATACGCAGTATTTT
TRBJ1-1	13	NA	NA	TRBV5-1	CASSYREDTEAFF	TGCGCCAGCAGCTACAGGGAGGACACTGAAGCTTTCTTT
TRBJ2-5	15	NA	TRBD2	TRBV6-1	CASSEAGLARETQYF	TGTGCCAGCAGTGAAGCAGGACTAGCTCGAGAGACCCAGTACTTC
TRBJ2-1	17	NA	TRBD2	TRBV7-6	CASSLEASGSINNEQFF	TGTGCCAGCAGCTTAGAGGCTAGCGGGAGTATCAACAATGAGCAGTTCTTC
TRBJ2-1	18	NA	NA	TRBV10-3	CAISDPRGVTSSYNEQFF	TGTGCCATCAGTGACCCCAGAGGGGTAACATCCTCCTACAATGAGCAGTTCTTC
TRBJ1-2	13	NA	TRBD1	TRBV19	CASSPDRGRGYTF	TGTGCCAGTAGTCCCGACAGGGGGCGCGGCTACACCTTC
TRBJ1-5	14	NA	TRBD1	TRBV6-5	CASSISGTVQPQHF	TGTGCCAGCAGCATCTCCGGGACAGTACAGCCCCAGCATTTT
TRBJ1-2	17	NA	NA	TRBV28	CASSYLQEGAPNYGYTF	TGTGCCAGCAGTTATTTACAGGAGGGCGCCCCGAACTATGGCTACACCTTC
TRBJ2-7	10	NA	NA	TRBV2	CASSTYEQYF	TGTGCCAGCAGTACCTACGAGCAGTACTTC
TRBJ2-7	13	NA	NA	TRBV11-2	CASSPFARDEQYF	TGTGCCAGCAGCCCGTTCGCGAGGGACGAGCAGTACTTC
TRBJ2-1	12	NA	NA	TRBV5-1	CASSLLLYEQFF	TGCGCCAGCAGCCTCCTTTTGTATGAGCAGTTCTTC
TRBJ1-5	13	once	NA	TRBV6-1	CASSDRVNQPQHF	TGTGCCAGCAGTGACAGGGTGAATCAGCCCCAGCATTTT
TRBJ2-3	12	NA	NA	TRBV2	CASTVEGDTQYF	TGTGCCAGCACAGTTGAGGGTGATACGCAGTATTTT
TRBJ1-5	14	NA	TRBD1	TRBV4-1	CASSRDSGVSPQHF	TGCGCCAGCAGCCGGGACAGCGGGGTTTCGCCCCAGCATTTT
TRBJ2-2	13	NA	NA	TRBV5-1	CASSWSGTGELFF	TGCGCCAGCAGCTGGTCGGGGACCGGGGAGCTGTTTTTT
TRBJ2-1	13	few	NA	TRBV11-1	CASSRAGLNEQFF	TGTGCCAGCAGCCGGGCGGGGTTGAATGAGCAGTTCTTC
TRBJ1-2	12	NA	NA	TRBV7-3	CASRGDAGGYTF	TGTGCCAGCAGAGGGGATGCGGGAGGCTACACCTTC
TRBJ2-1	15	NA	TRBD2	TRBV5-1	CASSLGLADLNEQFF	TGCGCCAGCAGCTTGGGACTAGCGGACCTCAATGAGCAGTTCTTC
TRBJ2-7	14	NA	TRBD2	TRBV28	CASTLAGYSYEQYF	TGTGCCAGCACTCTAGCGGGTTATTCCTACGAGCAGTACTTC
TRBJ2-5	13	once	TRBD2	TRBV6-4	CASSYTGGETQYF	TGTGCCAGCAGTTATACGGGGGGAGAGACCCAGTACTTC
TRBJ1-5	17	NA	NA	TRBV19	CASSSTWRGGSNQPQHF	TGTGCCAGTAGCTCAACTTGGCGTGGCGGTAGCAATCAGCCCCAGCATTTT
TRBJ2-2	13	NA	NA	TRBV11-3	CASSPRRTGELFF	TGTGCCAGCAGCCCAAGACGGACCGGGGAGCTGTTTTTT
TRBJ2-7	12	NA	NA	TRBV14	CASSLTGYEQYF	TGTGCCAGCAGCTTAACAGGCTACGAGCAGTACTTC
TRBJ1-2	16	once	TRBD1	TRBV4-3	CASSQEGTGGQWGYTF	TGCGCCAGCAGCCAAGAGGGCACAGGGGGCCAATGGGGCTACACCTTC
TRBJ1-4	16	NA	TRBD1	TRBV28	CASSPGTEQRYEKLFF	TGTGCCAGCAGCCCGGGGACAGAGCAGAGGTATGAAAAACTGTTTTTT